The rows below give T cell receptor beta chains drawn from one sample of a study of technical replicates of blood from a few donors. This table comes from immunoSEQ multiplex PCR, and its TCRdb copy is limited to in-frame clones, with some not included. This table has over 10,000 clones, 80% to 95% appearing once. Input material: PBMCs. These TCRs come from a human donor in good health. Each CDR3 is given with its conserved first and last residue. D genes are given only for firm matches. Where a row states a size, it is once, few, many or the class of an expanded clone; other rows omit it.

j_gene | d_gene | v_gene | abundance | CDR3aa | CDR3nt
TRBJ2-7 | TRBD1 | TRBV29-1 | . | CSVSQGARSYEQYF | TGCAGCGTTTCCCAGGGGGCCCGGAGCTACGAGCAGTACTTC
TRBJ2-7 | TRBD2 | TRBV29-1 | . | CSAVAGGNEQYF | TGCAGCGCTGTCGCGGGAGGGAACGAGCAGTACTTC
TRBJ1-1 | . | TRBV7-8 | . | CASSSTNQNTEAFF | TGTGCCAGCAGTTCGACAAACCAGAACACTGAAGCTTTCTTT
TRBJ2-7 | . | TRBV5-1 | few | CASTTGGSSYEQYF | TGCGCCAGCACGACTGGGGGGAGCTCCTACGAGCAGTACTTC
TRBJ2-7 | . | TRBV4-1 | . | CASSQEPGRGYEQYF | TGCGCCAGCAGCCAAGAACCAGGGCGAGGCTACGAGCAGTACTTC
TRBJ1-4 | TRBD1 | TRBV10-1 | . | CASSAGQATNEKLFF | TGCGCCAGCAGTGCAGGACAGGCAACTAATGAAAAACTGTTTTTT
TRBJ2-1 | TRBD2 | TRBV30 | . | CAWNPSGREDNEQFF | TGTGCCTGGAATCCTAGCGGGAGAGAGGACAATGAGCAGTTCTTC
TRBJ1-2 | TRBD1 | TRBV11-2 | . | CASSSTGTGYTF | TGTGCCAGCAGCTCGACAGGGACTGGCTACACCTTC
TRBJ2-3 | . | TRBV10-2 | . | CASIYIKGPCCRQALFTDTQYF | TGCGCCAGCATCTACATCAAGGGCCCCTGCTGTCGACAGGCCCTATTCACAGATACGCAGTATTTT
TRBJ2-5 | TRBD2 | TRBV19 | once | CASSPIRAGGRQETQYF | TGTGCCAGTAGTCCAATTAGAGCGGGAGGAAGGCAAGAGACCCAGTACTTC
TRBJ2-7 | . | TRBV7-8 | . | CASSFDTSYEQYF | TGTGCCAGCAGCTTTGACACCTCCTACGAGCAGTACTTC
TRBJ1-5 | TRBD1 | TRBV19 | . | CASSIPGQGNNQPQHF | TGTGCCAGTAGTATACCGGGACAGGGTAACAATCAGCCCCAGCATTTT
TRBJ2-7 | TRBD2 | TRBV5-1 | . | CASRIAGGVYEQYF | TGCGCCAGCCGAATAGCGGGAGGGGTCTACGAGCAGTACTTC
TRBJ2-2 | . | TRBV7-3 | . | CASSPGLSTGELFF | TGTGCCAGCAGCCCCGGACTATCCACCGGGGAGCTGTTTTTT
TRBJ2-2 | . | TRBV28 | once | CASREGPYTGELFF | TGTGCCAGCAGGGAGGGCCCTTACACCGGGGAGCTGTTTTTT
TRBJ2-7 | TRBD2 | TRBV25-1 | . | CASSPGTSSAYEQYF | TGTGCCAGCAGCCCCGGGACTAGCTCTGCCTACGAGCAGTACTTC
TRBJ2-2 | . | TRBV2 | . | CASSEGIGRGAGELFF | TGTGCCAGCAGTGAAGGCATCGGGAGAGGTGCCGGGGAGCTGTTTTTT
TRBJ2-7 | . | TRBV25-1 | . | CASSHYEQYF | TGTGCCAGCAGCCACTACGAGCAGTACTTC
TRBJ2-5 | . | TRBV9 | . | CASSVRGGGYQETQYF | TGTGCCAGCAGCGTACGGGGAGGGGGGTACCAAGAGACCCAGTACTTC
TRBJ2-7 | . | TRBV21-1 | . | CASSPRSEASGREAEQYF | TGTGCCAGCAGCCCCAGGTCCGAGGCTAGCGGGAGGGAGGCCGAGCAGTACTTC
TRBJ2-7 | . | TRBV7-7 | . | CASSLEQGYEQYF | TGTGCCAGCAGCTTAGAACAGGGATACGAGCAGTACTTC
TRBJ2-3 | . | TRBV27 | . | CASSLLGFGQLTDTQYF | TGTGCCAGCAGTTTATTGGGTTTTGGGCAGCTCACAGATACGCAGTATTTT
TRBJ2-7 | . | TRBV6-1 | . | CASSPGVTYEQYF | TGTGCCAGCTCCCCAGGGGTGACCTACGAGCAGTACTTC
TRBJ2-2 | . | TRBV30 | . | CAWRPGSGELFF | TGTGCCTGGAGGCCCGGGAGCGGGGAGCTGTTTTTT
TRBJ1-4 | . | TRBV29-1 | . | CSVSRGGSEKLFF | TGCAGCGTAAGCAGGGGAGGGAGTGAAAAACTGTTTTTT
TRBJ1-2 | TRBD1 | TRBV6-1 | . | CASSGGQGAGGYTF | TGTGCCAGCAGCGGGGGACAGGGGGCTGGAGGCTACACCTTC
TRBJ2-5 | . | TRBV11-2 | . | CASSLVQGQETQYF | TGTGCCAGCAGCTTAGTCCAGGGACAAGAGACCCAGTACTTC
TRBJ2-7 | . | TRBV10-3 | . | CAISEGSHYEQYF | TGTGCCATCAGTGAGGGCTCTCACTACGAGCAGTACTTC
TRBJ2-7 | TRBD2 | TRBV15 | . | CATSRDQTSGSYEQYF | TGTGCCACCAGCAGAGATCAGACTAGCGGATCCTACGAGCAGTACTTC
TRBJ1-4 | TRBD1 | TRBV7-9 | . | CASSRDSGGEKLFF | TGTGCCAGCAGCCGGGACAGCGGTGGAGAAAAACTGTTTTTT
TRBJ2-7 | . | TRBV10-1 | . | CASSYDSPGDEQYF | TGCGCCAGCAGTTATGACTCTCCCGGGGACGAGCAGTACTTC
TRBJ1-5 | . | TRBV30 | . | CAWSGGGDQPQHF | TGTGCCTGGAGTGGAGGGGGGGATCAGCCCCAGCATTTT
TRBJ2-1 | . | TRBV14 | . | CASSQGSGILYNEQFF | TGTGCCAGCAGCCAAGGGAGCGGAATCCTTTACAATGAGCAGTTCTTC
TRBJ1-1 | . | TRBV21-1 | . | CASSAPGTGDSTEAFF | TGTGCCAGCAGCGCTCCCGGGACAGGGGACAGCACTGAAGCTTTCTTT
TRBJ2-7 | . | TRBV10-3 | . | CAISENSFYEQYF | TGTGCCATCAGTGAAAACAGCTTCTACGAGCAGTACTTC
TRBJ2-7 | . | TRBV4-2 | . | CASSQESRGSEQYF | TGTGCCAGCAGCCAAGAGAGCAGGGGCAGCGAGCAGTACTTC
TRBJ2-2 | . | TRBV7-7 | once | CASSLNGGHTGELFF | TGTGCCAGCAGCTTAAACGGGGGGCACACCGGGGAGCTGTTTTTT
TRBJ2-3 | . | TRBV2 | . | CASSTGVGTDTQYF | TGTGCCAGCAGTACGGGGGTGGGAACAGATACGCAGTATTTT
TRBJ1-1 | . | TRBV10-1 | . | CASSVGRVLVTEAFF | TGCGCCAGCAGTGTTGGCAGGGTTCTGGTCACTGAAGCTTTCTTT
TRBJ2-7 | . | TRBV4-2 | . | CASSQDGAGTYEQYF | TGTGCCAGCAGCCAAGATGGGGCAGGCACCTACGAGCAGTACTTC
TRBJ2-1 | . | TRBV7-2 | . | CASSLAVQGIDEQFF | TGTGCCAGCAGCTTAGCGGTTCAGGGGATAGATGAGCAGTTCTTC